This TCR beta chain was captured by sequencing in a study of regulatory T cells in long-lasting Graves disease. General study points: What was studied was peripheral blood only, and not thyroid tissue. TRBV28 was favored in persistent disease, as were TRBJ1-2 and TRBJ2-5.

For TCR beta, libraries came from iRepertoire HTBI primers and Arm-PCR of CDR3 regions. MiXCR, applied by TCRdb to the multiplex PCR reads, yields one record per CDR3 protein. Seen here are hundreds of thousands of distinct CDR3 sequences, about 20% observed once, and the top ten hold around 20%. This clonotype has only a few counts. Its specificity is unknown. CDR1 is SGDLS and CDR2 is YYNGEE in the germline V gene. The CDR3 has 16 residues. J lost 3 bases, V lost 3 bases, and 11 bases had no gene match. Stated time point: persistent/refractory GD, antithyroid drugs over 5 years with positive TRAb. With RNA extracted from PBMCs as input, the TCR library was made.

The J gene is TRBJ2-7, the V gene TRBV9; 8 nucleotides agree with TRBD1. The origin of this receptor is a female donor with Graves disease. The starting material was peripheral blood mononuclear cells (PBMCs), obtained when the disease was refractory, from a patient treated with antithyroid drugs. This chain's CDR3 is CASSESGGQAFYEQYF. The CDR3 region has the DNA TGTGCCAGCAGCGAATCAGGGGGACAGGCTTTCTACGAGCAGTACTTC.